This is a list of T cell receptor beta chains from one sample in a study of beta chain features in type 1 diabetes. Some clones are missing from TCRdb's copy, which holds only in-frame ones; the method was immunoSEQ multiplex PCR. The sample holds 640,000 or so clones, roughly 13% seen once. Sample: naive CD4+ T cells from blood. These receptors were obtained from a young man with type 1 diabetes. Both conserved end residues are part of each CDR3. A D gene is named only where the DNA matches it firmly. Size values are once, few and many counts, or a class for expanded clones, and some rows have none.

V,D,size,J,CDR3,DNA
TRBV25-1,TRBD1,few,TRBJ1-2,CASSGGQGNYGYTF,TGTGCCAGCAGCGGAGGACAGGGGAACTATGGCTACACCTTC
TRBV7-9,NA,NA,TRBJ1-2,CASSDGGNYGYTF,TGTGCCAGCAGCGATGGGGGGAACTATGGCTACACCTTC
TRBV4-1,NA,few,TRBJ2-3,CASSRETGDTQYF,TGCGCCAGCAGCCGAGAAACGGGGGATACGCAGTATTTT
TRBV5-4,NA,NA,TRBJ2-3,CASSFPGHSDTQYF,TGTGCCAGCAGCTTCCCGGGACATTCAGATACGCAGTATTTT
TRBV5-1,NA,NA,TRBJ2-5,CASSLQTVQETQYF,TGCGCCAGCAGCTTGCAGACGGTCCAAGAGACCCAGTACTTC
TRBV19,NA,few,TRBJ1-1,CASKMNTEAFF,TGTGCCAGTAAGATGAACACTGAAGCTTTCTTT
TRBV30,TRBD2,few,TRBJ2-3,CAWSGLAVTDTQYF,TGTGCCTGGAGTGGACTAGCGGTCACAGATACGCAGTATTTT
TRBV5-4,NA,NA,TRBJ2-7,CASSLAAGFYEQYF,TGTGCCAGCAGCTTGGCCGCAGGGTTCTACGAGCAGTACTTC
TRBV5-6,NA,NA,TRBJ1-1,CASSLRVRRMNTEAFF,TGTGCCAGCAGCTTGAGGGTTCGCAGAATGAACACTGAAGCTTTCTTT
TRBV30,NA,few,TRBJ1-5,CAWSVRWNQPQHF,TGTGCCTGGAGTGTACGTTGGAATCAGCCCCAGCATTTT
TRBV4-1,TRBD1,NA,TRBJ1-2,CASSQAHRGTGGYTF,TGCGCCAGCAGCCAAGCCCACAGGGGGACCGGCGGCTACACCTTC
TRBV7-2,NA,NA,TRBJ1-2,CASTLLIRGYGYTF,TGTGCCAGCACCCTCCTCATTCGCGGCTATGGCTACACCTTC
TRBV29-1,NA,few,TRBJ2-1,CSARGGTGSYNEQFF,TGCAGCGCCCGGGGGGGGACAGGCTCCTACAATGAGCAGTTCTTC
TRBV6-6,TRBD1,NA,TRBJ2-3,CASSIRQGADTQYF,TGTGCCAGCAGTATACGACAGGGGGCAGATACGCAGTATTTT